The 27 T cell receptor beta chains below come from one sample, sequenced in a study of cytomegalovirus exposure and HLA in healthy donors. Vbeta (60) and Jbeta (13) primers were used in the PCR. The repertoire was sequenced with immunoSEQ multiplex PCR; TCRdb's copy has only in-frame clones and lacks some. Found here are over 110,000 clones, 75% to 85% of them singletons; the top ten hold 2% to 3%. Sample: PBMCs. These receptors were collected from a woman between 18 and 29 years old in good health and CMV-seropositive.

The gene calls are TRBV14 and TRBJ1-4; maybe TRBD1 (6 bases). The germline V and J ends were trimmed by 1 base and 2 bases, with 11 bases remaining between them. Per germline, CDR1 SGHDN and CDR2 FVKESK. CDR3 length: 16 amino acids. In nucleotides, the CDR3 is TGTGCCAGCAGCCAAGTAGACAGGCGGACTAATGAAAAACTGTTTTTT. Residues: CASSQVDRRTNEKLFF. Complete variable domain (other parts from reference TRBV14 and TRBJ1-4): EAGVTQFPSHSVIEKGQTVTLRCDPISGHDNLYWYRRVMGKEIKFLLHFVKESKQDESGMPNNRFLAERTGGTYSTLKVQPAELEDSGVYFCASSQVDRRTNEKLFFGSGTQLSVL.

V and J are TRBV5-1 and TRBJ1-1, with D perhaps matching TRBD1 (5 bases). The V gene lost 1 base and the J gene lost 1 base, with 11 bases spanning the gap. Germline V gives CDR1 SGHRS, CDR2 YFSETQ. The CDR3 runs to 15 residues. The CDR3 sequence is CASSLMGGANTEAFF. CDR3 coding DNA: TGCGCCAGCAGCTTGATGGGGGGTGCGAACACTGAAGCTTTCTTT.

This chain links TRBV10-3 with TRBJ2-2; 8 nucleotides line up with TRBD2. Unmatched junction bases numbered 3, after V lost 0 bases and J lost 0 bases. The CDR3 runs 17 residues. Germline V CDR1 and CDR2: ENHRY, SYGVKD. This chain's CDR3 is CAISESYGGANTGELFF. The DNA of the CDR3 is TGTGCCATCAGTGAGTCGTACGGGGGGGCGAACACCGGGGAGCTGTTTTTT.

The rearrangement joins TRBV20-1 to TRBJ1-2, with D unresolved. Looked up from germline, CDR1 is DFQATT and CDR2 is SNEGSKA (reference sequence). There are 11 residues in the CDR3. Trimming pared 7 bases from V and 1 base from J, leaving 7 bases between. In nucleotides, the CDR3 is TGCAGTGGCGGGGTTAACTATGGCTACACCTTC. Translation: CSGGVNYGYTF.

The gene calls are TRBV11-2 and TRBJ1-6, with 10 bases fitting TRBD1. The CDR3 runs 16 residues. The ends lost 4 bases at V and 7 bases at J; junction bases unmatched: 7. The germline gives CDR1 SGHAT, CDR2 FQNNGV. CDR3 nucleotide sequence: TGTGCCAGCAGCTACCGACAGGGGGCGCACAATTCACCCCTCCACTTT. This codes for CASSYRQGAHNSPLHF. Together with reference TRBV11-2 and TRBJ1-6, the CDR3 gives the full variable domain: EAGVAQSPRYKIIEKRQSVAFWCNPISGHATLYWYQQILGQGPKLLIQFQNNGVVDDSQLPKDRFSAERLKGVDSTLKIQPAKLEDSAVYLCASSYRQGAHNSPLHFGNGTRLTVT.

The chain employs TRBV15 and TRBJ1-4; D unresolved. Trimming removed 9 bases from V and 0 bases from J, with 11 bases in between. The CDR3 totals 14 residues. Germline CDR1 LNHNV, CDR2 YYDKDF (reference sequence). The CDR3 loop reads CATRKSATNEKLFF. CDR3 in DNA: TGTGCCACTAGAAAAAGTGCAACTAATGAAAAACTGTTTTTT.

The rearrangement joins TRBV30 to TRBJ1-2; TRBD1 aligns across 7 bases. CDR1 is GTSNPN and CDR2 is SVGIG in the germline V gene (reference sequence). With V trimmed by 4 bases and J by 6 bases, 2 bases remained unmatched. CDR3 length: 11 residues. CDR3 loop: CAWITGDGYTF. CDR3 DNA: TGTGCCTGGATCACAGGGGATGGCTACACCTTC.

This chain links TRBV7-7 with TRBJ1-5, with D hard to call. CDR1 is SSHAT and CDR2 is FNYEAQ in the germline V gene (reference sequence). This CDR3 contains 14 residues. Trimming removed 1 base at V and 2 bases at J, with 6 bases between. This chain's CDR3 is CASSLDPGNQPQHF. The CDR3 DNA reads TGTGCCAGCAGCTTAGACCCAGGCAATCAGCCCCAGCATTTT.

The sample holds one count of this clone. The J gene is TRBJ1-2, the V gene TRBV10-3; D is perhaps TRBD1 (5 bases). The germline V and J ends were trimmed by 0 bases and 4 bases, with 12 bases remaining between them. Germline V gives CDR1 ENHRY, CDR2 SYGVKD. The length of the CDR3 is 15 residues. CDR3 protein: CAISESGGVSYGYTF. The CDR3 DNA reads TGTGCCATCAGTGAGTCGGGAGGGGTGAGCTATGGCTACACCTTC.

V and J are TRBV6-1 and TRBJ1-1; 8 bases are a match to TRBD1. The CDR3 loop spans 14 amino acids. In germline, CDR1 is MNHNS, CDR2 SASEGT. V was pared by 5 bases and J by 3 bases, with 5 bases of the junction left unmatched. The CDR3, as DNA: TGTGCCAGCAGTCGACAGGGGACGGACACTGAAGCTTTCTTT. Its translation: CASSRQGTDTEAFF.

The chain uses TRBV6-5 and TRBJ1-2, with unresolved D. The V gene's germline CDR1 is MNHEY and CDR2 SVGAGI. The CDR3 is 13 amino acids. V lost 5 bases and J 0 bases, leaving 7 bases between the germline ends. CDR3 coding DNA: TGTGCCAGCAGTGCCGGGACTAACTATGGCTACACCTTC. Protein product: CASSAGTNYGYTF.

This clone occurred a few times. The chain recombines TRBV4-1 with TRBJ2-5; 10 bases align to TRBD2. The V gene's germline CDR1 is MGHRA and CDR2 YSYEKL. CDR3 length equals 21 residues. J was trimmed by 5 bases and V by 4 bases; bases with no gene match: 25. This CDR3 reads CASSPTPKTSGVRSVRETQYF. For the CDR3, the DNA is TGCGCCAGCAGCCCCACACCCAAAACTAGCGGGGTTAGAAGCGTGCGGGAGACCCAGTACTTC.

This chain connects TRBV29-1 to TRBJ2-2; 7 positions agree with TRBD1. The junction had 5 bases not matched to a gene; V was cut back by 7 bases and J by 0 bases. This CDR3 comprises 14 residues. The germline V gene has CDR1 SQVTM and CDR2 ANQGSEA. Here the CDR3 DNA reads TGCAGCGCCGGACAGGTTACGAACACCGGGGAGCTGTTTTTT. Translating it yields CSAGQVTNTGELFF.

This sequence joins TRBV5-6 and TRBJ1-5; D is perhaps TRBD1 (6 bases). CDR1 is SGHDT and CDR2 is YYEEEE in the germline V gene. V was clipped by 2 bases and J by 5 bases, with 11 bases between them. The CDR3 is made up of 14 amino acids. As DNA, the CDR3 is TGTGCCAGCAGCTTCACAGGGCAAGATCAGCCCCAGCATTTT. It specifies CASSFTGQDQPQHF.

This sequence joins TRBV5-8 and TRBJ2-7; 8 bases line up with TRBD2. The CDR3 length is 13 residues. Looked up from germline, CDR1 is SGHTS and CDR2 is YDEGEE. The V and J ends lost 2 bases and 4 bases, in that order; junction bases with no gene match: 2. CDR3 DNA sequence: TGTGCCAGCAGCTTCGGGGGGGGTTACGAGCAGTACTTC. It yields the protein CASSFGGGYEQYF.

This clone was seen just once. The rearrangement joins TRBV4-3 to TRBJ2-2; perhaps TRBD1 as D (6 bases). The length of the CDR3 is 17 residues. Germline CDR1 LGHNA, CDR2 YSLEER. Trimming pared 1 base from V and 0 bases from J, leaving 12 bases between. The CDR3 DNA reads as TGCGCCAGCAGCCAAGTCCGGGACACACCGAACACCGGGGAGCTGTTTTTT. Translating it yields CASSQVRDTPNTGELFF.

The chain carries TRBV29-1 and TRBJ1-1, with 9 positions matching TRBD1. Trimming cost V 5 bases and J 5 bases; bases outside gene matches: 12. Germline CDR1 SQVTM, CDR2 ANQGSEA. There are 15 residues in the CDR3. CDR3 in amino acids: CSVSGQGWAGTEAFF. CDR3 DNA: TGCAGCGTTTCAGGACAGGGGTGGGCTGGGACTGAAGCTTTCTTT.

The genes are TRBV30 and TRBJ2-7; TRBD1 might be the D (6 bases). The CDR3 has 14 residues. Trimming stripped 7 bases from V and 3 bases from J, with 19 bases between. From germline, CDR1 is GTSNPN and CDR2 SVGIG (reference sequence). The CDR3 region has the DNA TGTGCCTTAAGCACCGGGACACCGAACTACGAGCAGTACTTC. Translating gives CALSTGTPNYEQYF.

The chain carries TRBV19 and TRBJ2-1, with a possible D match to TRBD1 (7 bases). The germline CDR1 and CDR2 sequences are LNHDA and SQIVND (reference sequence). Trimming removed 10 bases from V and 4 bases from J, with 17 bases in between. The CDR3 extends over 14 amino acids. Here the CDR3 DNA reads TGTGCCACTGGGGGGACAGCCTTTTACAATGAGCAGTTCTTC. Protein: CATGGTAFYNEQFF.

This chain links TRBV6-5 with TRBJ2-5, with TRBD1 identical over 9 bases. The CDR3 has 16 residues. The ends lost 2 bases at V and 7 bases at J; junction bases unmatched: 11. Germline V CDR1 and CDR2: MNHEY, SVGAGI. CDR3 bases: TGTGCCAGCAGTTACCACCAGGGACAGGGTATCGGGACCCAGTACTTC. Encoded protein: CASSYHQGQGIGTQYF.

The rearrangement joins TRBV19 to TRBJ1-5; no clear D. The V and J ends lost 5 bases and 4 bases respectively, with 18 bases between them. This CDR3 comprises 16 residues. CDR1 LNHDA and CDR2 SQIVND come from the germline V gene (reference sequence). CDR3 nucleotide sequence: TGTGCCAGTAGTTTAGTGGCGGCTGGTGGGAATCAGCCCCAGCATTTT. Translated: CASSLVAAGGNQPQHF.

The chain links TRBV5-5 to TRBJ2-1; 8 bases map to TRBD2. Germline loops: CDR1 SGHKS, CDR2 YYEKEE (reference sequence). V shed 5 bases, J shed 6 bases, and the junction held 4 bases outside the gene matches. The CDR3 spans 13 residues. CDR3 sequence: CASRPGGRNEQFF. The CDR3 region has the DNA TGTGCCAGCAGGCCGGGGGGGCGCAATGAGCAGTTCTTC.

V and J are TRBV6-1 and TRBJ2-7; maybe TRBD1 (6 bases). The V and J ends lost 6 bases and 4 bases respectively, with 10 bases between them. CDR1 is MNHNS and CDR2 is SASEGT in the germline V gene. The CDR3 contains 12 residues. The CDR3 region has the DNA TGTGCCAGCAGCCAGGACAGTTACGAGCAGTACTTC. Translating gives CASSQDSYEQYF.

The chain employs TRBV6-6 and TRBJ2-7; a possible D gene is TRBD2 (6 bases). The V end was cut by 5 bases, the J end by 9 bases, with 14 bases between. CDR3 length: 12 amino acids. The V gene's germline CDR1 is MNHNY and CDR2 SVGAGI (reference sequence). The CDR3 loop is CASSPGPSVQYF. CDR3 bases: TGTGCCAGCAGTCCCGGTCCTAGCGTGCAGTACTTC.

J is TRBJ1-2 and V is TRBV6-1; D is unclear. This CDR3 has 14 amino acids. V lost 4 bases, J lost 8 bases, and 17 bases lay in between. Per the germline V gene, CDR1 is MNHNS and CDR2 is SASEGT. This CDR3 reads CASSGDILVKGYTF. As DNA, the CDR3 is TGTGCCAGCAGTGGCGACATCCTTGTGAAGGGCTACACCTTC.

The chain recombines TRBV5-5 with TRBJ2-2; D gene ambiguous. The CDR3 totals 14 residues. Trimming stripped 0 bases from V and 6 bases from J, with 9 bases between. The germline V gene has CDR1 SGHKS and CDR2 YYEKEE (reference sequence). As DNA, the CDR3 is TGTGCCAGCAGCTTGGGGCTTCAGGCCGGGGAGCTGTTTTTT. It is translated as CASSLGLQAGELFF.

The chain joins TRBV10-1 to TRBJ2-1; no firm D call. The CDR3 is made up of 14 amino acids. Germline V lookup: CDR1 WNHNN, CDR2 SYGVQD (reference sequence). The V end lost 0 bases, the J end lost 2 bases, and 5 bases lay between the germline ends. CDR3 nucleotides: TGCGCCAGCAGTGAGTCGGCAACCTACAATGAGCAGTTCTTC. This translates into CASSESATYNEQFF.